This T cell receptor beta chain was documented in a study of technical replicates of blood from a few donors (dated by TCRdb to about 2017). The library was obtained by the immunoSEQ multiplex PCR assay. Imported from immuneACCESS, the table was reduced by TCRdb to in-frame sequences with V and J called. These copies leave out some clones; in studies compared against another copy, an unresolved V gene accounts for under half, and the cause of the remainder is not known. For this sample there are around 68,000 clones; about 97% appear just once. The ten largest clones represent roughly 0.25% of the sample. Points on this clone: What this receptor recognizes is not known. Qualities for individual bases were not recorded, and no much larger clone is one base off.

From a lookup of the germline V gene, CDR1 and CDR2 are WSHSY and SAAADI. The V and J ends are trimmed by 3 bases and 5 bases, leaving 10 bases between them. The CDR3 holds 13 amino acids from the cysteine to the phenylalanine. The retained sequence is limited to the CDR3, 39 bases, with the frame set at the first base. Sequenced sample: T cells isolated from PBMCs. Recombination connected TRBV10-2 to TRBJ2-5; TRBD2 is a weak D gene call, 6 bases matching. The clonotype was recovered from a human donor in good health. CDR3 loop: CASSDWGVETQYF. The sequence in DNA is TGCGCCAGCAGTGACTGGGGGGTGGAGACCCAGTACTTC.